The rows below give T cell receptor beta chains drawn from one sample of a study of blood T cell repertoires in COVID-19. Profiling relied on immunoSEQ multiplex PCR, and the TCRdb table lists in-frame clones only, not all of them. The sample consists of tens of thousands of clones, 85% of them appearing once. The sample consisted of peripheral blood. These TCRs come from a man aged 60 to 75 with acute or convalescent COVID-19. CDR3s include the opening cysteine and the closing phenylalanine or tryptophan. A D gene is named only where the DNA matches it firmly. Rows may omit the clone size; those that give it use once, few, many or a size class.

J gene: TRBJ2-3
clone size: NA
CDR3 length: 16
D gene: TRBD2
V gene: TRBV5-5
CDR3 protein: CASSLGREYSTDTQYF
CDR3 DNA: TGTGCCAGCAGCTTGGGGCGGGAGTATAGCACAGATACGCAGTATTTT

J gene: TRBJ2-1
clone size: NA
CDR3 length: 14
D gene: TRBD2
V gene: TRBV7-9
CDR3 protein: CASSLGLAGVEQFF
CDR3 DNA: TGTGCCAGCAGCCTCGGACTAGCGGGGGTTGAGCAGTTCTTC

J gene: TRBJ2-5
clone size: NA
CDR3 length: 16
D gene: NA
V gene: TRBV11-2
CDR3 protein: CASSPSGDFSWETQYF
CDR3 DNA: TGTGCCAGCAGCCCCTCTGGTGACTTCTCATGGGAGACCCAGTACTTC

J gene: TRBJ1-1
clone size: NA
CDR3 length: 16
D gene: NA
V gene: TRBV5-5
CDR3 protein: CASSLEPGVMNTEAFF
CDR3 DNA: TGTGCCAGCAGCTTGGAACCCGGAGTCATGAACACTGAAGCTTTCTTT

J gene: TRBJ2-2
clone size: NA
CDR3 length: 14
D gene: TRBD2
V gene: TRBV7-2
CDR3 protein: CASSSGLAPGELFF
CDR3 DNA: TGTGCCAGCAGCTCAGGACTAGCGCCGGGGGAGCTGTTTTTT

J gene: TRBJ1-5
clone size: NA
CDR3 length: 16
D gene: NA
V gene: TRBV5-6
CDR3 protein: CASSLMAGRSNQPQHF
CDR3 DNA: TGTGCCAGCAGCTTGATGGCAGGGAGGAGCAATCAGCCCCAGCATTTT

J gene: TRBJ2-1
clone size: once
CDR3 length: 11
D gene: NA
V gene: TRBV7-2
CDR3 protein: CASSSHNEQFF
CDR3 DNA: TGTGCTAGCAGCTCTCACAATGAGCAGTTCTTC

J gene: TRBJ1-1
clone size: NA
CDR3 length: 13
D gene: NA
V gene: TRBV30
CDR3 protein: CAWRKQGNTEAFF
CDR3 DNA: TGTGCCTGGAGGAAACAGGGGAACACTGAAGCTTTCTTT

J gene: TRBJ1-1
clone size: NA
CDR3 length: 14
D gene: NA
V gene: TRBV10-1
CDR3 protein: CASSVNRAATEAFF
CDR3 DNA: TGCGCCAGCAGTGTAAACAGGGCCGCCACTGAAGCTTTCTTT

J gene: TRBJ2-2
clone size: NA
CDR3 length: 19
D gene: TRBD2
V gene: TRBV19
CDR3 protein: CASSPRTSGRASDTGELFF
CDR3 DNA: TGTGCCAGTAGTCCCCGGACTAGCGGGAGGGCTTCGGATACCGGGGAGCTGTTTTTT

J gene: TRBJ2-7
clone size: NA
CDR3 length: 11
D gene: NA
V gene: TRBV7-8
CDR3 protein: CASSLQGEQYF
CDR3 DNA: TGTGCCAGCAGTCTCCAGGGGGAGCAGTACTTC

J gene: TRBJ2-3
clone size: NA
CDR3 length: 15
D gene: TRBD2
V gene: TRBV5-1
CDR3 protein: CASSRTSGGADTQYF
CDR3 DNA: TGCGCCAGCAGCCGAACTAGCGGGGGGGCAGATACGCAGTATTTT

J gene: TRBJ2-7
clone size: NA
CDR3 length: 14
D gene: NA
V gene: TRBV5-6
CDR3 protein: CASSLPQGNYEQYF
CDR3 DNA: TGTGCCAGCAGCTTACCCCAGGGGAACTACGAGCAGTACTTC

J gene: TRBJ2-3
clone size: NA
CDR3 length: 15
D gene: NA
V gene: TRBV5-1
CDR3 protein: CASSLEQGETDTQYF
CDR3 DNA: TGCGCCAGCAGCTTGGAACAGGGTGAAACAGATACGCAGTATTTT

J gene: TRBJ2-2
clone size: NA
CDR3 length: 19
D gene: TRBD2
V gene: TRBV3-1/TRBV3-2
CDR3 protein: CASSPPGLAGGLNTGELFF
CDR3 DNA: TGTGCCAGCAGCCCCCCAGGACTAGCGGGGGGATTAAACACCGGGGAGCTGTTTTTT

J gene: TRBJ2-7
clone size: NA
CDR3 length: 17
D gene: NA
V gene: TRBV7-3
CDR3 protein: CASSLTESRETLYEQYF
CDR3 DNA: TGTGCCAGCAGCTTAACGGAATCTCGGGAGACCCTCTACGAGCAGTACTTC

J gene: TRBJ1-4
clone size: NA
CDR3 length: 15
D gene: NA
V gene: TRBV4-3
CDR3 protein: CASSNSIGGDEKLFF
CDR3 DNA: TGCGCCAGCAGCAACAGTATCGGAGGCGATGAAAAACTGTTTTTT

J gene: TRBJ2-1
clone size: NA
CDR3 length: 17
D gene: TRBD2
V gene: TRBV14
CDR3 protein: CASSQDKPSGRTGEQFF
CDR3 DNA: TGTGCCAGCAGCCAAGATAAGCCTAGCGGGAGGACTGGTGAGCAGTTCTTC

J gene: TRBJ2-3
clone size: NA
CDR3 length: 16
D gene: TRBD2
V gene: TRBV15
CDR3 protein: CATSRGLAGTTDTQYF
CDR3 DNA: TGTGCCACCAGCAGAGGACTAGCGGGGACCACAGATACGCAGTATTTT

J gene: TRBJ1-2
clone size: NA
CDR3 length: 13
D gene: NA
V gene: TRBV28
CDR3 protein: CASSLAGVGGYTF
CDR3 DNA: TGTGCCAGCAGTTTAGCAGGGGTTGGTGGCTACACCTTC

J gene: TRBJ2-1
clone size: NA
CDR3 length: 15
D gene: TRBD2
V gene: TRBV5-1
CDR3 protein: CASSLETSGRGEQFF
CDR3 DNA: TGCGCCAGCAGCTTGGAGACTAGCGGGAGGGGTGAGCAGTTCTTC

J gene: TRBJ2-1
clone size: NA
CDR3 length: 20
D gene: TRBD2
V gene: TRBV3-1/TRBV3-2
CDR3 protein: CASSQDRWGFSGSSYNEQFF
CDR3 DNA: TGTGCCAGCAGCCAAGATCGATGGGGTTTTAGCGGGAGCTCCTACAATGAGCAGTTCTTC

J gene: TRBJ2-5
clone size: NA
CDR3 length: 12
D gene: NA
V gene: TRBV12-5
CDR3 protein: CASGLHPGTQYF
CDR3 DNA: TGTGCTAGTGGTTTGCACCCCGGGACACAGTACTTC

J gene: TRBJ2-1
clone size: NA
CDR3 length: 13
D gene: TRBD2
V gene: TRBV11-2
CDR3 protein: CASSLELGREPFF
CDR3 DNA: TGTGCCAGCAGCTTAGAACTGGGGCGGGAGCCGTTCTTC

J gene: TRBJ2-5
clone size: NA
CDR3 length: 14
D gene: TRBD1
V gene: TRBV5-4
CDR3 protein: CASRLDRRQETQYF
CDR3 DNA: TGTGCCAGCAGACTGGACAGGCGGCAAGAGACCCAGTACTTC

J gene: TRBJ2-1
clone size: NA
CDR3 length: 14
D gene: TRBD2
V gene: TRBV6-5
CDR3 protein: CASSYSSGGNEQFF
CDR3 DNA: TGTGCCAGCAGTTATTCTAGCGGGGGCAATGAGCAGTTCTTC

J gene: TRBJ1-3
clone size: NA
CDR3 length: 17
D gene: TRBD1
V gene: TRBV3-1/TRBV3-2
CDR3 protein: CASSQERGTASGNTIYF
CDR3 DNA: TGTGCCAGCAGCCAAGAACGTGGGACAGCCTCTGGAAACACCATATATTTT

J gene: TRBJ1-1
clone size: NA
CDR3 length: 15
D gene: NA
V gene: TRBV7-6
CDR3 protein: CASSKMTGANTEAFF
CDR3 DNA: TGTGCCAGCAGCAAAATGACAGGAGCGAACACTGAAGCTTTCTTT

J gene: TRBJ2-7
clone size: NA
CDR3 length: 14
D gene: NA
V gene: TRBV5-5
CDR3 protein: CASSPIQGLNEQYF
CDR3 DNA: TGTGCCAGCAGCCCTATACAGGGTTTGAACGAGCAGTACTTC

J gene: TRBJ1-1
clone size: NA
CDR3 length: 10
D gene: NA
V gene: TRBV7-9
CDR3 protein: CASSQIREAF
CDR3 DNA: TGTGCCAGCAGTCAGATCCGGGAGGCTTTT

J gene: TRBJ1-2
clone size: NA
CDR3 length: 14
D gene: NA
V gene: TRBV27
CDR3 protein: CASSSYDRPWGYTF
CDR3 DNA: TGTGCCAGCAGTTCGTACGACAGGCCGTGGGGCTACACCTTC

J gene: TRBJ2-7
clone size: NA
CDR3 length: 15
D gene: NA
V gene: TRBV7-8
CDR3 protein: CASSLEAGRPRMQYF
CDR3 DNA: TGTGCCAGCAGCTTAGAGGCGGGCCGTCCTCGGATGCAGTACTTC

J gene: TRBJ2-7
clone size: NA
CDR3 length: 14
D gene: TRBD1
V gene: TRBV4-2
CDR3 protein: CASSPAIQGSEQYF
CDR3 DNA: TGTGCCAGCAGCCCGGCCATACAGGGGTCCGAGCAGTACTTC

J gene: TRBJ2-7
clone size: NA
CDR3 length: 16
D gene: NA
V gene: TRBV6-1
CDR3 protein: CASSGRGRGKVYEQYF
CDR3 DNA: TGTGCCAGCAGTGGAAGAGGAAGGGGGAAAGTCTACGAGCAGTACTTC

J gene: TRBJ1-1
clone size: NA
CDR3 length: 15
D gene: NA
V gene: TRBV11-3
CDR3 protein: CASSLGGESGTEAFF
CDR3 DNA: TGTGCCAGCAGCTTGGGAGGTGAAAGCGGCACTGAAGCTTTCTTT

J gene: TRBJ2-3
clone size: NA
CDR3 length: 15
D gene: TRBD2
V gene: TRBV3-1/TRBV3-2
CDR3 protein: CASREREGSTDTQYF
CDR3 DNA: TGTGCCAGCAGAGAGCGGGAGGGAAGCACAGATACGCAGTATTTT

J gene: TRBJ2-3
clone size: NA
CDR3 length: 15
D gene: TRBD1
V gene: TRBV24-1
CDR3 protein: CATSATGGVTDTQYF
CDR3 DNA: TGTGCCACCAGTGCAACAGGGGGAGTAACAGATACGCAGTATTTT

J gene: TRBJ1-2
clone size: NA
CDR3 length: 11
D gene: NA
V gene: TRBV20-1
CDR3 protein: CSATGNYGYTF
CDR3 DNA: TGCAGTGCTACCGGGAACTATGGCTACACCTTC

J gene: TRBJ2-5
clone size: NA
CDR3 length: 13
D gene: NA
V gene: TRBV7-2
CDR3 protein: CASSPGTLGTQYF
CDR3 DNA: TGTGCCAGCAGCCCTGGGACATTGGGGACCCAGTACTTC

J gene: TRBJ1-2
clone size: NA
CDR3 length: 14
D gene: NA
V gene: TRBV24-1
CDR3 protein: CATLGQPPSYGYTF
CDR3 DNA: TGTGCCACCCTAGGACAGCCGCCTTCCTATGGCTACACCTTC

J gene: TRBJ1-1
clone size: NA
CDR3 length: 14
D gene: NA
V gene: TRBV27
CDR3 protein: CASSLPGMNTEAFF
CDR3 DNA: TGTGCCAGCAGTTTGCCAGGGATGAACACTGAAGCTTTCTTT

J gene: TRBJ1-1
clone size: NA
CDR3 length: 14
D gene: TRBD1
V gene: TRBV5-4
CDR3 protein: CASSNGQGRTEAFF
CDR3 DNA: TGTGCCAGCAGCAACGGACAGGGGCGGACTGAAGCTTTCTTT

J gene: TRBJ1-1
clone size: NA
CDR3 length: 14
D gene: TRBD1
V gene: TRBV5-1
CDR3 protein: CASSSGGQGLGAFF
CDR3 DNA: TGCGCCAGCAGCTCGGGGGGACAGGGTTTAGGCGCTTTCTTT

J gene: TRBJ2-2
clone size: NA
CDR3 length: 15
D gene: NA
V gene: TRBV19
CDR3 protein: CASSSRGADTGELFF
CDR3 DNA: TGTGCCAGTAGCTCCCGGGGGGCCGACACCGGGGAGCTGTTTTTT

J gene: TRBJ1-6
clone size: NA
CDR3 length: 14
D gene: NA
V gene: TRBV7-9
CDR3 protein: CASSQRGYDTPLHF
CDR3 DNA: TGTGCCAGCAGCCAACGAGGGTACGATACACCCCTCCACTTT

J gene: TRBJ2-3
clone size: NA
CDR3 length: 15
D gene: NA
V gene: TRBV7-2
CDR3 protein: CASSLVGGGPDTQYF
CDR3 DNA: TGTGCCAGCAGCTTAGTAGGGGGGGGCCCAGATACGCAGTATTTT

J gene: TRBJ2-7
clone size: NA
CDR3 length: 11
D gene: NA
V gene: TRBV6-1
CDR3 protein: CASSDGYEQYF
CDR3 DNA: TGTGCCAGCAGTGACGGCTACGAGCAGTACTTC

J gene: TRBJ2-3
clone size: NA
CDR3 length: 15
D gene: NA
V gene: TRBV5-4
CDR3 protein: CASSFRGQSTDTQYF
CDR3 DNA: TGTGCCAGCAGCTTCAGGGGCCAAAGCACAGATACGCAGTATTTT

J gene: TRBJ2-2
clone size: few
CDR3 length: 19
D gene: TRBD2
V gene: TRBV4-3
CDR3 protein: CASSQASGTSGTNTGELFF
CDR3 DNA: TGCGCCAGCAGCCAAGCGAGCGGGACTAGCGGGACGAACACCGGGGAGCTGTTTTTT